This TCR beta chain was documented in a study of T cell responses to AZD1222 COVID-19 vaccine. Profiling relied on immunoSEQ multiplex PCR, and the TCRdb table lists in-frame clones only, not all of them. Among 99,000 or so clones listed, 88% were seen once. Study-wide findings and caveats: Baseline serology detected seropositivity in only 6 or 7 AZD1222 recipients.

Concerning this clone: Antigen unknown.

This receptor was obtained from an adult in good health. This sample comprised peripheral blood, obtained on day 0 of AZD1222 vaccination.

CDR3 in amino acids: CASSFVLNYGYTF. In DNA, the CDR3 is TGTGCCAGCAGTTTCGTGCTTAACTATGGCTACACCTTC. V usage is TRBV28 and J usage is TRBJ1-2; D ambiguous. The CDR3 loop spans 13 amino acids. V was cut by 3 bases and J by 1 base, with 6 bases left in between. Germline values: CDR1 MDHEN, CDR2 SYDVKM.